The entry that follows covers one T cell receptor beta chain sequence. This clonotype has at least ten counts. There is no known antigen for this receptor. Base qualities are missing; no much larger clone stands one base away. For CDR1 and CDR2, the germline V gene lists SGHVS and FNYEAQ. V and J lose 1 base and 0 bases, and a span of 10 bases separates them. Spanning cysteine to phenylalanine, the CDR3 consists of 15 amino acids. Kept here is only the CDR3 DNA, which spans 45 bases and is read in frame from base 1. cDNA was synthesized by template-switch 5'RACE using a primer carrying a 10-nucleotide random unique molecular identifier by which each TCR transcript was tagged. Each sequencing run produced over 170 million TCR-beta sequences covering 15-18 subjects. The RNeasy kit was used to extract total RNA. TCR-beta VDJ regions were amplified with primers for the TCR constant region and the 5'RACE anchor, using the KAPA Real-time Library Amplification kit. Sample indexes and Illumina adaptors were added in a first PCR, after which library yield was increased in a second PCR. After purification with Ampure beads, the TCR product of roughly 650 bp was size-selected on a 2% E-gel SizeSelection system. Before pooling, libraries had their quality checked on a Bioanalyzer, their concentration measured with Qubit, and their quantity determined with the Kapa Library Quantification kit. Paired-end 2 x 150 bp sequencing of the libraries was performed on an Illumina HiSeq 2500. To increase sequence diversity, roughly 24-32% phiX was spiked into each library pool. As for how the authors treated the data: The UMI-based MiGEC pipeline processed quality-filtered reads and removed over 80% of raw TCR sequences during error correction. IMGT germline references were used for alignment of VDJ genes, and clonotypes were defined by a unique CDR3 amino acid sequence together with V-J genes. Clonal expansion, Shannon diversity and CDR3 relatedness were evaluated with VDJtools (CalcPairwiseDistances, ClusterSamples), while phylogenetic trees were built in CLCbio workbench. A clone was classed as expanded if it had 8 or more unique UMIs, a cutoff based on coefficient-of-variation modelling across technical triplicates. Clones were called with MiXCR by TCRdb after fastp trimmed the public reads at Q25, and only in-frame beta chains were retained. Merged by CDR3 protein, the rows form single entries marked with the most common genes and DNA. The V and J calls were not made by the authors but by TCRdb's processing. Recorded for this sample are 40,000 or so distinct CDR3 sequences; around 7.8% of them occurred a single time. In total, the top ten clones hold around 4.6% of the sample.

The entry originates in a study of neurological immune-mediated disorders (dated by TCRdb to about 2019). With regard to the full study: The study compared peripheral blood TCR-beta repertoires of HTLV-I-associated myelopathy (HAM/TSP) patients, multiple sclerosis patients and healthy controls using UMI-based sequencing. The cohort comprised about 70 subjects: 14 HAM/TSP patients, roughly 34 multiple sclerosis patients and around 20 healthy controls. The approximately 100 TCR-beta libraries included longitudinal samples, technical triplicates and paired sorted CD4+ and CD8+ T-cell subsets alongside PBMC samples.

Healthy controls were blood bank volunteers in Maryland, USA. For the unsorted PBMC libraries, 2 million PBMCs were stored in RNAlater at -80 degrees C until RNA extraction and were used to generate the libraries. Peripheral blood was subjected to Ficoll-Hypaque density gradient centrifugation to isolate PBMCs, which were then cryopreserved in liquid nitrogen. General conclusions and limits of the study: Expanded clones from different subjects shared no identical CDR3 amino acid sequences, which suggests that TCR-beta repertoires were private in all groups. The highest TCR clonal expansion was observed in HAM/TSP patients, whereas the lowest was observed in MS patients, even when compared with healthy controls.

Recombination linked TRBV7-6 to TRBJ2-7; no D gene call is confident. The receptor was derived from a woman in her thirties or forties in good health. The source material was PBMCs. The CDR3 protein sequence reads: CASSLGGVSSYEQYF. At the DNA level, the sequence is TGTGCCAGCAGCTTAGGTGGGGTGAGCTCCTACGAGCAGTACTTC.